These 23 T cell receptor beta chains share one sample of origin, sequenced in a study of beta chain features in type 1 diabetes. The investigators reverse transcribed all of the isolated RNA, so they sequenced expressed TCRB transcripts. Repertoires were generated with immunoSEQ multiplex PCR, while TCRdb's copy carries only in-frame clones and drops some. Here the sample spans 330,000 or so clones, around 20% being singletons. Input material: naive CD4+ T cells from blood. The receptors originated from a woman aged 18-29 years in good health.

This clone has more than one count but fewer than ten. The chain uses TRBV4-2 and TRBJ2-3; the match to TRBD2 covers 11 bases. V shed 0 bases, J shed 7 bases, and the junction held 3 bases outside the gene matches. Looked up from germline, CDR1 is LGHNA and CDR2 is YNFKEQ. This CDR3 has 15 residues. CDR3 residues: CASSQDSSGRYTQYF. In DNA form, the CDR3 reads TGTGCCAGCAGCCAAGATTCTAGCGGGAGGTATACGCAGTATTTT.

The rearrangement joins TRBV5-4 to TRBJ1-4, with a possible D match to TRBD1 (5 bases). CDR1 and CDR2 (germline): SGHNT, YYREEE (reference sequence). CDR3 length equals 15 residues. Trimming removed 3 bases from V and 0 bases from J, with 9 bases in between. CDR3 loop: CASSSSRATNEKLFF. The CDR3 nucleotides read TGTGCCAGCAGCTCCTCCAGGGCAACTAATGAAAAACTGTTTTTT.

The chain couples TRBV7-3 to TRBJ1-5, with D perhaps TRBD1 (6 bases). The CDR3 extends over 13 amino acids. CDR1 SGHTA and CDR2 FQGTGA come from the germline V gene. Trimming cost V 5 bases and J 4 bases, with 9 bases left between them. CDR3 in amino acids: CASSPRGNQPQHF. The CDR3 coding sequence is TGTGCCAGCAGCCCCAGGGGTAATCAGCCCCAGCATTTT.

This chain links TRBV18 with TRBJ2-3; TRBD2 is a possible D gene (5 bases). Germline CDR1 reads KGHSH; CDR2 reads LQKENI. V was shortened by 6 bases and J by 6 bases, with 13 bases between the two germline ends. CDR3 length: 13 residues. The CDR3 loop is CASSLGKPDTQYF. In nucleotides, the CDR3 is TGTGCCAGCTCTCTCGGGAAACCCGATACGCAGTATTTT. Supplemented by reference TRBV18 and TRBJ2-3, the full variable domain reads NAGVMQNPRHLVRRRGQEARLRCSPMKGHSHVYWYRQLPEEGLKFMVYLQKENIIDESGMPKERFSAEFPKEGPSILRIQQVVRGDSAAYFCASSLGKPDTQYFGPGTRLTVL.

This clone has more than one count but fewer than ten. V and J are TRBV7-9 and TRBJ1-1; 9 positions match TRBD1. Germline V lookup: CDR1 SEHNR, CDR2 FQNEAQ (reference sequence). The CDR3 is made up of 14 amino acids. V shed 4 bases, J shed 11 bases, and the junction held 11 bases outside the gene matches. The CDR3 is CASSWTGTGSSAFF. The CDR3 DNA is TGTGCCAGCAGCTGGACCGGGACAGGGTCTTCGGCTTTCTTT.

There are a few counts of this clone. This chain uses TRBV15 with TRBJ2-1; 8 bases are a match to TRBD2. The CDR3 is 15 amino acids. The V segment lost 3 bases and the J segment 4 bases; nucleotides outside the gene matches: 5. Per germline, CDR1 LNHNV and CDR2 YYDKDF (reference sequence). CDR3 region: CATSSMTSVYNEQFF. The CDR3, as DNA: TGTGCCACCAGCAGCATGACTAGCGTGTACAATGAGCAGTTCTTC.

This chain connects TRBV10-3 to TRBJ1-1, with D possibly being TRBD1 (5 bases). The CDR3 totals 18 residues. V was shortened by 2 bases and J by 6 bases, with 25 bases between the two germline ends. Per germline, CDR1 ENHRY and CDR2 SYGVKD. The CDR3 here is CAISEPRLRGGVWSEAFF. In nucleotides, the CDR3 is TGTGCCATCAGTGAGCCCCGTCTAAGGGGAGGTGTGTGGTCTGAAGCTTTCTTT.

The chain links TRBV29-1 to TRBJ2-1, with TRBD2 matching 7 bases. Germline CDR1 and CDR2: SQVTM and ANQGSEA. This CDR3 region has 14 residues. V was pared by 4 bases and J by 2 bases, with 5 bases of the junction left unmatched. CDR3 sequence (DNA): TGCAGCGTTGTCGGGAGGATGACCTACAATGAGCAGTTCTTC. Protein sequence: CSVVGRMTYNEQFF.

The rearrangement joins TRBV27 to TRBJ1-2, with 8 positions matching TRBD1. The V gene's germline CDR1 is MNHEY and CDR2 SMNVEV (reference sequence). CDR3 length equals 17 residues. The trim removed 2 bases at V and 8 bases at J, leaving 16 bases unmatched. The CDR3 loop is CASSLRGIDRGDRGYTF. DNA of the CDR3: TGTGCCAGCAGTTTACGGGGAATCGACAGGGGAGATCGGGGCTACACCTTC.

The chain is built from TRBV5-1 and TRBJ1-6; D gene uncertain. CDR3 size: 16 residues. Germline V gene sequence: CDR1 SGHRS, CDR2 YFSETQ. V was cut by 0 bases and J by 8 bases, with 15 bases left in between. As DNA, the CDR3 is TGCGCCAGCAGCTTGGTAGGAGCCTCGCGGGATTCACCCCTCCACTTT. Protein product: CASSLVGASRDSPLHF.

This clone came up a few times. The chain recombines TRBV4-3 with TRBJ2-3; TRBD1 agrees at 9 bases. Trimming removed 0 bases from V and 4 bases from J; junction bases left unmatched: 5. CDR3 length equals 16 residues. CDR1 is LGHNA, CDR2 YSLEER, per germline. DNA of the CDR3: TGCGCCAGCAGCCAAGATAACAGGGGGCCATCAGATACGCAGTATTTT. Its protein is CASSQDNRGPSDTQYF.

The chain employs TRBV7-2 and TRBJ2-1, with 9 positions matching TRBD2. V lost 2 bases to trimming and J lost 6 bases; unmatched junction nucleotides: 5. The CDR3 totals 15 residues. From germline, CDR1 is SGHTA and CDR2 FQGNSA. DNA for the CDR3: TGTGCCAGCAGCTTACCCCTGCGGGGGGGCAATGAGCAGTTCTTC. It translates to CASSLPLRGGNEQFF.

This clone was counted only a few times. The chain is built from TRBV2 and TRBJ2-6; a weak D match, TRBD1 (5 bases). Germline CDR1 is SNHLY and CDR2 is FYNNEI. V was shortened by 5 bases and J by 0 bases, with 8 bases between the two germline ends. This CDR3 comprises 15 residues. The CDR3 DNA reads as TGTGCCAGCAGTCCTGACAGCTCTGGGGCCAACGTCCTGACTTTC. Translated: CASSPDSSGANVLTF.

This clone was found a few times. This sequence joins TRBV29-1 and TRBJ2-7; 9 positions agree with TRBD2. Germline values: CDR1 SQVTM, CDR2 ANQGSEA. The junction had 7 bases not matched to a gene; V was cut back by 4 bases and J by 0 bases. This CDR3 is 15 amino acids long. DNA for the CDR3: TGCAGCGTTGGCCCACGACTAGCGGACTCCTACGAGCAGTACTTC. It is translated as CSVGPRLADSYEQYF.

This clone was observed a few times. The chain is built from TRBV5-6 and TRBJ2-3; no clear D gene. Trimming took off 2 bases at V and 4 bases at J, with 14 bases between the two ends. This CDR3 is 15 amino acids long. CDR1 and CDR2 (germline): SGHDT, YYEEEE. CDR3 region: CASSFQARKSDTQYF. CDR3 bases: TGTGCCAGCAGCTTCCAAGCCAGGAAGTCAGATACGCAGTATTTT. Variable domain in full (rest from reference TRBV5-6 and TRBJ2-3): DAGVTQSPTHLIKTRGQQVTLRCSPKSGHDTVSWYQQALGQGPQFIFQYYEEEERQRGNFPDRFSGHQFPNYSSELNVNALLLGDSALYLCASSFQARKSDTQYFGPGTRLTVL.

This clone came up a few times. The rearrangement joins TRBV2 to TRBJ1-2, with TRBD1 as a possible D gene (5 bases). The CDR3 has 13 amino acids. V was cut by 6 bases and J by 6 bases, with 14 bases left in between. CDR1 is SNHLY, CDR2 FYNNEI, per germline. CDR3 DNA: TGTGCCAGCAGCGGGACTCGAGGGGATGGCTACACCTTC. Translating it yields CASSGTRGDGYTF.

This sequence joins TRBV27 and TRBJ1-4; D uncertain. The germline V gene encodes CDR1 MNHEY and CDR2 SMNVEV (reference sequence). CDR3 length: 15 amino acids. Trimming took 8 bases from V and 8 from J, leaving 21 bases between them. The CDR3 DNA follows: TGTGCCAGCCGCCCCGGAGGGCCGCCCGGGGAAAAACTGTTTTTT. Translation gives CASRPGGPPGEKLFF.

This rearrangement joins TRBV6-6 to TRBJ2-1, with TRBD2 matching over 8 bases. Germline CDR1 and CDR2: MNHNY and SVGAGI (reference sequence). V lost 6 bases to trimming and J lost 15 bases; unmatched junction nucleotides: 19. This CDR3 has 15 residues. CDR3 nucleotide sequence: TGTGCCAGCAGCCGAACGGGACTAGACTACAATGGTCGGTTCTTC. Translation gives CASSRTGLDYNGRFF.

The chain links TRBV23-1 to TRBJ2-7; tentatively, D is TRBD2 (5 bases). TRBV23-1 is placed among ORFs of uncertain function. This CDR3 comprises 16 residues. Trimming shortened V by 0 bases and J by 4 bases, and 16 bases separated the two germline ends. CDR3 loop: CASSQSGEGSEYEQYF. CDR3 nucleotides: TGCGCCAGCAGTCAATCGGGTGAGGGTAGCGAGTACGAGCAGTACTTC.

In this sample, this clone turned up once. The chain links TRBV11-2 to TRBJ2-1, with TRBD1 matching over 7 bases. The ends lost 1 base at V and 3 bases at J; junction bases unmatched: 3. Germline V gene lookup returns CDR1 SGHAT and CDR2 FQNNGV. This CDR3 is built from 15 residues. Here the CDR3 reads CASSLGGTDYNEQFF. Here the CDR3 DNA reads TGTGCCAGCAGCTTAGGAGGGACAGACTACAATGAGCAGTTCTTC.

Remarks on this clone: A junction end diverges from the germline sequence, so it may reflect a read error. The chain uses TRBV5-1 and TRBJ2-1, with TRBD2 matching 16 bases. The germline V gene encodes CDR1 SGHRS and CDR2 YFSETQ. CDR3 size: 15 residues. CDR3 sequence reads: CASSQPGTSGRARVF. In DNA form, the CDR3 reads TGCGCCAGCAGCCAACCCGGGACTAGCGGGAGGGCCAGGGTCTTC.

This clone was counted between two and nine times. CDR3 coding DNA: TGTGCCAGCAGTGGACAGGGGAAACGAGAGACCCAGTACTTC. It encodes CASSGQGKRETQYF. The rearrangement joins TRBV2 to TRBJ2-5; 8 nucleotides align to TRBD1. CDR3 length: 14 residues. Germline trimming cut 4 bases from V and 4 bases from J; bases unmatched to any gene: 5. CDR1 and CDR2 from the germline V gene are SNHLY and FYNNEI.

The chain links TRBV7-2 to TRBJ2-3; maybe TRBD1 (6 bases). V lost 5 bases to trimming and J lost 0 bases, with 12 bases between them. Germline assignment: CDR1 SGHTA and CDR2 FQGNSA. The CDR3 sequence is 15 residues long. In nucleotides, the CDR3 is TGTGCCAGCAGCCCCGATGGGGGCAGCACAGATACGCAGTATTTT. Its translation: CASSPDGGSTDTQYF.